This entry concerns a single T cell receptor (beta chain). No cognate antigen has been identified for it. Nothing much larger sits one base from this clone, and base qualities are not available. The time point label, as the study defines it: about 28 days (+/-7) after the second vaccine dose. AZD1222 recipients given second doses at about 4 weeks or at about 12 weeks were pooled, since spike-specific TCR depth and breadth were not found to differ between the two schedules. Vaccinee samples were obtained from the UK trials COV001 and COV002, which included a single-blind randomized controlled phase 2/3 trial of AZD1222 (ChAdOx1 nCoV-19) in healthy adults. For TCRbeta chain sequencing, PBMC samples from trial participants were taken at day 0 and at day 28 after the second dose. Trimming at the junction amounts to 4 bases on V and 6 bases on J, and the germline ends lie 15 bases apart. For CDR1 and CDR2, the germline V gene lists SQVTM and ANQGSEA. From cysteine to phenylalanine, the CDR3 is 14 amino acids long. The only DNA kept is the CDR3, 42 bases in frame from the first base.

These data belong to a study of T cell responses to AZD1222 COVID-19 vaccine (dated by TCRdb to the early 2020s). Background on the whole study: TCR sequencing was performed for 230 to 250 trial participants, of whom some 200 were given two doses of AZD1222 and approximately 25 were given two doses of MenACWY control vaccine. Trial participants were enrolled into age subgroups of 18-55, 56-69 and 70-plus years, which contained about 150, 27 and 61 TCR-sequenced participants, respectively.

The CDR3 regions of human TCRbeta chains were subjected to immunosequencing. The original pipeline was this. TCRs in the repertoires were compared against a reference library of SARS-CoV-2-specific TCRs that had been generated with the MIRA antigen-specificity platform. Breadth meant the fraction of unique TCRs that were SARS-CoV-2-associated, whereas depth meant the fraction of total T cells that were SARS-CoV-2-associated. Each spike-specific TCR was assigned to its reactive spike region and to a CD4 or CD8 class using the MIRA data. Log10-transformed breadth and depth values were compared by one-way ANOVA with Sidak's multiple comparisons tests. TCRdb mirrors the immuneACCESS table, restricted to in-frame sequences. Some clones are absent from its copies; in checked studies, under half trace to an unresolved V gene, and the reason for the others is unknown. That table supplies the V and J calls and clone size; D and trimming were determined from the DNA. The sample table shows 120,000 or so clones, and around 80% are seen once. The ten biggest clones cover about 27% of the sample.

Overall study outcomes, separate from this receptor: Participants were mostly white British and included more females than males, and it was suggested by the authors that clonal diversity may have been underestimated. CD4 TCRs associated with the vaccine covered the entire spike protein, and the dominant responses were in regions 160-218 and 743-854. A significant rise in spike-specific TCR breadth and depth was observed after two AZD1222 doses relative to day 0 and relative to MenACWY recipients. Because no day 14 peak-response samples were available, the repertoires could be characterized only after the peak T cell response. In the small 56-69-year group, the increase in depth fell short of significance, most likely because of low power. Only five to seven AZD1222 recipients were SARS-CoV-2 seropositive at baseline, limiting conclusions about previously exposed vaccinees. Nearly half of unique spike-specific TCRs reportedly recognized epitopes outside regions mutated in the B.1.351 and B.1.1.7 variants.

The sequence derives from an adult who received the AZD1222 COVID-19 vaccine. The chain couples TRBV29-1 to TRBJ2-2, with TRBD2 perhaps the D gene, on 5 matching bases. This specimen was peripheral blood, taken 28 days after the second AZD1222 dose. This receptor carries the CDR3 CSVGFLSGAGELFF. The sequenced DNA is TGCAGCGTTGGATTTCTTTCCGGGGCCGGGGAGCTGTTTTTT.